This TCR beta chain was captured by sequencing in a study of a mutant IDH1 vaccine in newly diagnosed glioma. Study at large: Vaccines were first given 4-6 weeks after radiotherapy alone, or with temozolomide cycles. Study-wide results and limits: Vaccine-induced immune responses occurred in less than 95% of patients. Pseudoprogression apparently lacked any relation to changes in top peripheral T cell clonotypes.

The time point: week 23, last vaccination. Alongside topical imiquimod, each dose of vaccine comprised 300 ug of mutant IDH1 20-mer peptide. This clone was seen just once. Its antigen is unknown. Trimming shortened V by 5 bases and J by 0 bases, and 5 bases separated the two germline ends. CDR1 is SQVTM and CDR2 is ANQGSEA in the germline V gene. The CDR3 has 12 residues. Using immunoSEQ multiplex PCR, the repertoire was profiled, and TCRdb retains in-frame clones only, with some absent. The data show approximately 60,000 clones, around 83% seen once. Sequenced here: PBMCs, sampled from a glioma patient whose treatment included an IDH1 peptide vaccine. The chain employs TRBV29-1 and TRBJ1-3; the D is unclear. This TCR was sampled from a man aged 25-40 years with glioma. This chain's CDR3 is CSVSSSGNTIYF. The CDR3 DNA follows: TGCAGCGTTTCCAGCTCTGGAAACACCATATATTTT.